This TCR beta chain derives from a study of cytomegalovirus exposure and HLA in healthy donors. PCR used 60 Vbeta primers and 13 Jbeta primers. The method was immunoSEQ multiplex PCR; TCRdb's version includes in-frame clones alone and lacks a portion of them. In the table there are more than 65,000 clones, 82% of which are singletons. Trimming took off 4 bases at V and 8 bases at J, with 16 bases between the two ends. CDR3 length: 14 residues. From germline, CDR1 is SGDLS and CDR2 YYNGEE. Only one count was recorded for this clone. The V gene is TRBV9, the J gene TRBJ2-4; a possible D gene is TRBD2 (6 bases). Sequenced input: PBMCs. This sequence originates from a man aged 18 to 30 in good health and CMV-seronegative. The DNA for the CDR3 is TGTGCCAGCAGCCCACCCGGGACTTGGGACATTCAGTACTTC. It codes for CASSPPGTWDIQYF.